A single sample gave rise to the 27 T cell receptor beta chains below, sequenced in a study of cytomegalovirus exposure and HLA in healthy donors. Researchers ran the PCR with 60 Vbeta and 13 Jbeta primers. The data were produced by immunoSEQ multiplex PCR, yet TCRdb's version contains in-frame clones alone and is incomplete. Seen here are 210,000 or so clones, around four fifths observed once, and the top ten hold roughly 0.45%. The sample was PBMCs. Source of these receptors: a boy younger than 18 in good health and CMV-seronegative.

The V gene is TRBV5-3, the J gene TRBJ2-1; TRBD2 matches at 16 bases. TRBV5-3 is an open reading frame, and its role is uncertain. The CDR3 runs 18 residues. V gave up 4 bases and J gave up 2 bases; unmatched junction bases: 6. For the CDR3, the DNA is TGTGCCAGAAGCCCGGGGACTAGCGGGGGGGGGACCTACAATGAGCAGTTCTTC. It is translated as CARSPGTSGGGTYNEQFF.

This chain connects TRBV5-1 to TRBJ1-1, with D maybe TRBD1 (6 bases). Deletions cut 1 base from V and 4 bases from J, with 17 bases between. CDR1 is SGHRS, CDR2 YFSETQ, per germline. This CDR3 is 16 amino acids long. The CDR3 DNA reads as TGCGCCAGCAGCTTGCGGGGGGGCACGAGTCGCACTGAAGCTTTCTTT. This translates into CASSLRGGTSRTEAFF.

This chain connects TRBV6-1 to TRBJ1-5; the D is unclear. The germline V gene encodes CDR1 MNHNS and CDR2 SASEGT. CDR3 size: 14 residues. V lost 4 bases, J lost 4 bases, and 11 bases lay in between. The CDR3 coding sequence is TGTGCCAGCAGTGCCAGGTTTCGTAATCAGCCCCAGCATTTT. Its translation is CASSARFRNQPQHF.

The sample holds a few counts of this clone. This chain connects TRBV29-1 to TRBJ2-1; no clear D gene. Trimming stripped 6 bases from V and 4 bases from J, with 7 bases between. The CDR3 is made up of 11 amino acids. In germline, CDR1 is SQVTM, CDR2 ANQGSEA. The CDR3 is CSVRMYNEQFF. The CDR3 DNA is TGCAGCGTCCGTATGTACAATGAGCAGTTCTTC.

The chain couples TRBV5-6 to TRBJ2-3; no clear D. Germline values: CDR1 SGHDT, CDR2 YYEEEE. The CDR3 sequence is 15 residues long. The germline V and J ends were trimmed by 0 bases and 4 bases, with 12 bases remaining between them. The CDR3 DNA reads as TGTGCCAGCAGCTTGGCACTATTAATCGCAGATACGCAGTATTTT. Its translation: CASSLALLIADTQYF.

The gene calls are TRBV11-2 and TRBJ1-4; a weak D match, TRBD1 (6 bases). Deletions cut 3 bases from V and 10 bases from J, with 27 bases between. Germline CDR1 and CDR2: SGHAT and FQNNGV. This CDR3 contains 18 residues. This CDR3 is CASSLVAGGAGSETKLFF. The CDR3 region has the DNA TGTGCCAGCAGCTTGGTTGCGGGGGGCGCCGGATCGGAGACAAAACTGTTTTTT.

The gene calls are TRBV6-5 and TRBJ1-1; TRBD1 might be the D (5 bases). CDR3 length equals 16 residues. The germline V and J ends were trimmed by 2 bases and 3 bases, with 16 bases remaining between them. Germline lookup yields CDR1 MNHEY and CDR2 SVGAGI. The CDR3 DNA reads TGTGCCAGCAGTTACGCTTGGCACGGGGGAGACACTGAAGCTTTCTTT. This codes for CASSYAWHGGDTEAFF.

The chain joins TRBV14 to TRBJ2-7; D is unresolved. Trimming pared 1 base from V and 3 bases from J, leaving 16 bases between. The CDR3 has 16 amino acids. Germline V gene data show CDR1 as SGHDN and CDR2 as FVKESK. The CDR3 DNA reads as TGTGCCAGCAGCCAAGGCTTAACTCTCCGAGTCTACGAGCAGTACTTC. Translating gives CASSQGLTLRVYEQYF.

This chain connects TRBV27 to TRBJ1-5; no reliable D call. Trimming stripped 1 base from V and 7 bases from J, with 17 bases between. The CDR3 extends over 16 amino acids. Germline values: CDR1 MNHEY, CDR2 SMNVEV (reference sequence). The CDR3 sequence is CASSLFYPLGRQPQHF. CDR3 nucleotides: TGTGCCAGCAGTTTATTCTATCCCCTGGGGAGGCAGCCCCAGCATTTT.

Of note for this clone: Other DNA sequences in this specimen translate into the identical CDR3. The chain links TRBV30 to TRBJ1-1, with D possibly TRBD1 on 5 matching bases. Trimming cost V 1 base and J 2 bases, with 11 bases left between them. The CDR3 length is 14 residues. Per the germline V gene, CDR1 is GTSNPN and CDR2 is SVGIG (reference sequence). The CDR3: CAWSGGTGNTEAFF. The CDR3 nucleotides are TGTGCCTGGAGTGGGGGGACTGGTAACACTGAAGCTTTCTTT.

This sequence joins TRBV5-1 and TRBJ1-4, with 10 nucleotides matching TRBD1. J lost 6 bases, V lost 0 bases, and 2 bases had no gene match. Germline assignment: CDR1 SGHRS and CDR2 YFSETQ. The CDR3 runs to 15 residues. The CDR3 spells CASSLAGTGDEKLFF. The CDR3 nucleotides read TGCGCCAGCAGCTTGGCCGGGACAGGGGATGAAAAACTGTTTTTT.

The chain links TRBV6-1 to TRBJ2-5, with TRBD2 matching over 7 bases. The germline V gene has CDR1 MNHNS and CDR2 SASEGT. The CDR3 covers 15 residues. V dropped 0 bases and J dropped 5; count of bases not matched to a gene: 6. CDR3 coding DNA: TGTGCCAGCAGTGAAGCAAAACTAGCGCGGGAGACCCAGTACTTC. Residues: CASSEAKLARETQYF.

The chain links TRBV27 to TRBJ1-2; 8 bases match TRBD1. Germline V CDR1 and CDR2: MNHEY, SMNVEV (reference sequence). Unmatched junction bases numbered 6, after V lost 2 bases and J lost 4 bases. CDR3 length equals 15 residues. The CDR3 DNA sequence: TGTGCCAGCAGTTTAAGCAGGGGGCACGGCTATGGCTACACCTTC. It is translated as CASSLSRGHGYGYTF.

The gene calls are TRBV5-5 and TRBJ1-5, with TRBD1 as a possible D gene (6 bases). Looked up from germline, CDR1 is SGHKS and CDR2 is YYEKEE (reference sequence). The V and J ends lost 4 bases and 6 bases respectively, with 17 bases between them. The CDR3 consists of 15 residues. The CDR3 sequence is CASSPIQGRSQPQHF. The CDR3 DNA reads TGTGCCAGCAGCCCTATACAGGGTCGCTCTCAGCCCCAGCATTTT.

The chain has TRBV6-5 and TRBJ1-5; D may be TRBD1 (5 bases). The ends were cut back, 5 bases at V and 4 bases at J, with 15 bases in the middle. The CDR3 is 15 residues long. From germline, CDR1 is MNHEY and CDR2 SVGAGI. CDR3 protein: CASSPVGGWNQPQHF. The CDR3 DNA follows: TGTGCCAGCAGTCCGGTGGGGGGTTGGAATCAGCCCCAGCATTTT.

The chain's CDR3 is CASSQLADKETQYF. The DNA for the CDR3 is TGTGCCAGTAGTCAGCTTGCGGATAAAGAGACCCAGTACTTC. V usage is TRBV19 and J usage is TRBJ2-5; D gene uncertain. Trimming left V 5 bases short and J 3 bases short, with 13 bases between. Germline values: CDR1 LNHDA, CDR2 SQIVND (reference sequence). This CDR3 has 14 amino acids.

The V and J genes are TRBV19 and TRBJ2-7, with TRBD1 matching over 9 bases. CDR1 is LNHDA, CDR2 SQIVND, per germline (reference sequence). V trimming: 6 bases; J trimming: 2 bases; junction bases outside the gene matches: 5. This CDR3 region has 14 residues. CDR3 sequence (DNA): TGTGCCAGTAGAGCCGGGACAGGGCCCTACGAGCAGTACTTC. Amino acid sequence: CASRAGTGPYEQYF.

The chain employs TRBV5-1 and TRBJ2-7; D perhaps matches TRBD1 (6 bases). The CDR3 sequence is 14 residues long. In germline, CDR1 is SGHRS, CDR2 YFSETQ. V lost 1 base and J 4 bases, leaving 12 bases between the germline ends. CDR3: CASSLSGAEYEQYF. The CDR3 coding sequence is TGCGCCAGCAGCTTGTCAGGGGCTGAATACGAGCAGTACTTC. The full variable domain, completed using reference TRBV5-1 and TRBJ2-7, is KAGVTQTPRYLIKTRGQQVTLSCSPISGHRSVSWYQQTPGQGLQFLFEYFSETQRNKGNFPGRFSGRQFSNSRSEMNVSTLELGDSALYLCASSLSGAEYEQYFGPGTRLTVT.

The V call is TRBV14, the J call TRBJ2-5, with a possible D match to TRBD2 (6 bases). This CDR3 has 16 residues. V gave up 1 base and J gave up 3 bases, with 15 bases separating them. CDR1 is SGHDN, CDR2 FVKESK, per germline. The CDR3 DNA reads TGTGCCAGCAGCCAAGGTTCCGGGAGCGTTGAAGAGACCCAGTACTTC. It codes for CASSQGSGSVEETQYF.

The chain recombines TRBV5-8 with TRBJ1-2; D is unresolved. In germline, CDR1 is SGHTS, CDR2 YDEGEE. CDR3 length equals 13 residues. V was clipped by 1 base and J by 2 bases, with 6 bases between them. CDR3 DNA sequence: TGTGCCAGCAGCTTGCAGGTGAACTATGGCTACACCTTC. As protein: CASSLQVNYGYTF.

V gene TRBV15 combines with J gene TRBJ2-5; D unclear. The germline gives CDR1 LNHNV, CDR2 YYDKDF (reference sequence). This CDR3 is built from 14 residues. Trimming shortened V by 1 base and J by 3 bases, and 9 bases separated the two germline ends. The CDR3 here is CATSRGLDEETQYF. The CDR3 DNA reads TGTGCCACCAGCAGAGGGCTAGATGAAGAGACCCAGTACTTC.

This CDR3 reads CASGTVGETQYF. DNA of the CDR3: TGTGCCAGCGGGACAGTTGGGGAGACCCAGTACTTC. This chain uses TRBV6-5 with TRBJ2-5, with 7 bases fitting TRBD1. After removal of 8 bases from V and 5 bases from J, the junction contained 5 bases not matched to a gene. The CDR3 contains 12 residues. Germline V lookup: CDR1 MNHEY, CDR2 SVGAGI.

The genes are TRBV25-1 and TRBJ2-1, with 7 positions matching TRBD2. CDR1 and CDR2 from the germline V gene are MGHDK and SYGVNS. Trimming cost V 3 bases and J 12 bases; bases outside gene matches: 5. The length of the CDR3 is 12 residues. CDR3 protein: CASSDGKRGQFF. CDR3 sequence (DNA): TGTGCCAGCAGTGATGGGAAGCGGGGGCAGTTCTTC.

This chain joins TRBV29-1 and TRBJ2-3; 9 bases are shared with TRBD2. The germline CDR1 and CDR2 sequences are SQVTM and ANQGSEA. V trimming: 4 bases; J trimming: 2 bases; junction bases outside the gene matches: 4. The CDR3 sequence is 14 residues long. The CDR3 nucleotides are TGCAGCGTTGGGTGGACTAGCGTCACAGATACGCAGTATTTT. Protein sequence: CSVGWTSVTDTQYF.

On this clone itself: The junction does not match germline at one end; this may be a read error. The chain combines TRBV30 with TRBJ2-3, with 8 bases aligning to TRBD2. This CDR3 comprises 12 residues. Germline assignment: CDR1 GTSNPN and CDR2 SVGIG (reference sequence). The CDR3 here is CAWSPGLDAQYF. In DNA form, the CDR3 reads TGTGCCTGGAGCCCGGGACTAGATGCGCAGTATTTT.

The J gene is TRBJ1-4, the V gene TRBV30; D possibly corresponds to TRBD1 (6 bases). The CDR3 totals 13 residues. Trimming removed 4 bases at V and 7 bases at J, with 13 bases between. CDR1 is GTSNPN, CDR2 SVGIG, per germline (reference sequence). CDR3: CAWTVGGGEKLFF. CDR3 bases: TGTGCCTGGACGGTTGGGGGCGGTGAAAAACTGTTTTTT.

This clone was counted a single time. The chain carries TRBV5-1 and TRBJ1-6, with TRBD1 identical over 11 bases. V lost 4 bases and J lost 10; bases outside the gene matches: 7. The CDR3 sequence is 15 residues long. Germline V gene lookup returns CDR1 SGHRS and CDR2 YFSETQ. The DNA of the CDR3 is TGCGCCAGCAGCCCCGGGACAGGGGGTTTCTCACCCCTCCACTTT. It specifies CASSPGTGGFSPLHF.